This T cell receptor (beta chain) emerged from a study of TIL therapy for anti-PD-1-resistant metastatic lung cancer. This was the immunoSEQ v3 assay. Each library reached some 2.1 million read pairs, or about 5-6 million at deep level. TCRdb's table, derived via immunoSEQ multiplex PCR, lists solely in-frame clones and lacks some. This sample has 40,000 to 60,000 clones, with 65% to 80% found just once. Time point denoted: pre-treatment sample, taken before nivolumab and TIL therapy. V lost 2 bases and J 0 bases, leaving 5 bases between the germline ends. Germline V lookup: CDR1 KGHSH, CDR2 LQKENI. This CDR3 region has 14 residues. Study-level points and caveats: The cohort had more treatment-naive, never-smoker and oncogene-addicted patients than typical. After infusion, TIL clonotypes partly replaced peripheral T cells and declined over months.

For this clone: Its specificity is unknown.

The sequencing here drew on blood, taken at baseline. This TCR came from a woman aged 30-79 years with non-small cell lung cancer. This chain joins TRBV18 and TRBJ1-3; D gene unclear. CDR3 in amino acids: CASSPSYSGNTIYF. CDR3 nucleotide sequence: TGTGCCAGCTCACCATCCTACTCTGGAAACACCATATATTTT.